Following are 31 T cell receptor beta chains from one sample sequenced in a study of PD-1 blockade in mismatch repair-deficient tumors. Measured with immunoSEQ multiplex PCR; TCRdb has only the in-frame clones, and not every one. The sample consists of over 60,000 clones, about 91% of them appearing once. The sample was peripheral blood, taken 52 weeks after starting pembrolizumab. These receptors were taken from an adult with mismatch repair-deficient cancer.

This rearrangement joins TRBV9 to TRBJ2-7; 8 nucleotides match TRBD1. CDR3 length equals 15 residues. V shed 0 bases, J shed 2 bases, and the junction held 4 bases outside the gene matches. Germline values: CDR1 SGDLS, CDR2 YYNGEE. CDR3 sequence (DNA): TGTGCCAGCAGCGTAGCCGGGACAGGTACCTACGAGCAGTACTTC. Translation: CASSVAGTGTYEQYF.

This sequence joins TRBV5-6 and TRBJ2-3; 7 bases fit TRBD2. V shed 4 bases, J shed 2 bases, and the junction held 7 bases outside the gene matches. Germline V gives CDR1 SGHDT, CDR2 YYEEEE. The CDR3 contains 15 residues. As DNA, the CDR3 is TGTGCCAGCAGCATGGGGGGGAGTCTCACAGATACGCAGTATTTT. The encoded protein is CASSMGGSLTDTQYF.

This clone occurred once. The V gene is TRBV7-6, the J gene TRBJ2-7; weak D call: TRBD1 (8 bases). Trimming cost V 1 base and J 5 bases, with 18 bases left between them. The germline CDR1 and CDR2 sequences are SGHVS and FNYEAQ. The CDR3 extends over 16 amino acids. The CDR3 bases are TGTGCCAGCAGCTTAGTCAGTGACAGGGGAGGGGACGAGCAGTACTTC. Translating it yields CASSLVSDRGGDEQYF.

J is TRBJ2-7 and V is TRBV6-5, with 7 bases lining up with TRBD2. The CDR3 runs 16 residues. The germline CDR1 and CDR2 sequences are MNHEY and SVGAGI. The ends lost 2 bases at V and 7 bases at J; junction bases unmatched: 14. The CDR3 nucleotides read TGTGCCAGCAGTTACACCCCTGGGAAGCGGGGCCTGGAGCAGTACTTC. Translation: CASSYTPGKRGLEQYF.

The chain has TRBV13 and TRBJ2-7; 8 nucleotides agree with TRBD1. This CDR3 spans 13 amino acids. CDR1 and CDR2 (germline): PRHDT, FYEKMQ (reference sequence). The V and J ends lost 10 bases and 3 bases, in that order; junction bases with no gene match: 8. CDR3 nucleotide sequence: TGTGCCACCGCTCGGACAGGGCACTACGAGCAGTACTTC. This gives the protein CATARTGHYEQYF.

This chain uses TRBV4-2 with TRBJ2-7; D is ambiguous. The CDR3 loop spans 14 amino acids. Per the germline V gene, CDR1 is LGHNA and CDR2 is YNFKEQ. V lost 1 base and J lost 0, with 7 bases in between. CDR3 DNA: TGTGCCAGCAGCCAAGCGGGCTTCTCCTACGAGCAGTACTTC. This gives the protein CASSQAGFSYEQYF.

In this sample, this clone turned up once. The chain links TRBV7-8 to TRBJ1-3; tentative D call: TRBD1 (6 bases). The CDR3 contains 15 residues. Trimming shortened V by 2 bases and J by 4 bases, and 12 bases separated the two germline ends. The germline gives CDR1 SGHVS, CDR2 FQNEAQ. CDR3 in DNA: TGTGCCAGCAGCTTATACGGGGGCGCGGGAAACACCATATATTTT. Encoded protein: CASSLYGGAGNTIYF.

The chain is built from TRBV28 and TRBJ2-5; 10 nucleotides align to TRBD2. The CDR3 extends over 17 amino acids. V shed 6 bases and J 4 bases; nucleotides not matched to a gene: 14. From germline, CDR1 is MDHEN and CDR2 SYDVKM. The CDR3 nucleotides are TGTGCCAGCAGGCCCCCCAGATCTAGCGGGAGCATAGAGACCCAGTACTTC. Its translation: CASRPPRSSGSIETQYF.

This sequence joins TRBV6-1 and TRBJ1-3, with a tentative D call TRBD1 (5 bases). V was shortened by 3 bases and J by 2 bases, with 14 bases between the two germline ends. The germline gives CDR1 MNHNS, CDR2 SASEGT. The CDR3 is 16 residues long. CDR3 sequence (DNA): TGTGCCAGCAGTGACTTTAGGAGACAGACTGGAAACACCATATATTTT. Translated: CASSDFRRQTGNTIYF.

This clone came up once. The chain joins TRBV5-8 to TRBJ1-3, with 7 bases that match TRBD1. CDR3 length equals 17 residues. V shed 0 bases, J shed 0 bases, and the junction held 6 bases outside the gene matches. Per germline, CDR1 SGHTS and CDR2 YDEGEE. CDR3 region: CASSLGSRTGSGNTIYF. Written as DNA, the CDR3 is TGTGCCAGCAGCTTGGGTTCTCGGACAGGCTCTGGAAACACCATATATTTT.

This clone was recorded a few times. The CDR3 sequence is CSAGLDGYTF. For the CDR3, the DNA is TGCAGTGCAGGGCTCGATGGCTACACCTTC. This rearrangement joins TRBV20-1 to TRBJ1-2, with D unclear. The CDR3 is 10 amino acids. The V gene lost 6 bases and the J gene lost 6 bases, with 8 bases spanning the gap. Germline V CDR1 and CDR2: DFQATT, SNEGSKA (reference sequence).

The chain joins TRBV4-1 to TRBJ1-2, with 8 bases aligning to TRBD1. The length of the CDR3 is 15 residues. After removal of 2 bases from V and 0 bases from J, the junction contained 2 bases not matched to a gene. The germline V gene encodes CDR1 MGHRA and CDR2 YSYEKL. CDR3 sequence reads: CASSQSTGANYGYTF. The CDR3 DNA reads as TGCGCCAGCAGCCAATCGACAGGGGCTAACTATGGCTACACCTTC.

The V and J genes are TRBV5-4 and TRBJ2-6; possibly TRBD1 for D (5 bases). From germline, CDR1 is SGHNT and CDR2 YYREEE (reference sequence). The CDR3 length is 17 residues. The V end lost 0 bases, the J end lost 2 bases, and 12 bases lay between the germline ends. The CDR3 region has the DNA TGTGCCAGCAGCTTGGCCGGTTTAGGGGCTGGGGCCAACGTCCTGACTTTC. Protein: CASSLAGLGAGANVLTF.

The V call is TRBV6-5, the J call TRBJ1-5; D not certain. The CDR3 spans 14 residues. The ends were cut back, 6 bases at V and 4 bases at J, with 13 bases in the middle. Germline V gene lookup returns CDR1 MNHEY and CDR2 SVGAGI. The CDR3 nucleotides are TGTGCCAGCAGCCACCGGGGAGTAAATCAGCCCCAGCATTTT. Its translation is CASSHRGVNQPQHF.

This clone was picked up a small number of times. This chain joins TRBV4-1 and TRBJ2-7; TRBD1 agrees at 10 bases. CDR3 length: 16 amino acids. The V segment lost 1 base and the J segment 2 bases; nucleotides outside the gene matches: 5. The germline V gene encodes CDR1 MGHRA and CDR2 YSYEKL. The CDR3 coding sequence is TGCGCCAGCAGCCAAGGAGGGACAGGGGTTGCCTACGAGCAGTACTTC. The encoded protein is CASSQGGTGVAYEQYF.

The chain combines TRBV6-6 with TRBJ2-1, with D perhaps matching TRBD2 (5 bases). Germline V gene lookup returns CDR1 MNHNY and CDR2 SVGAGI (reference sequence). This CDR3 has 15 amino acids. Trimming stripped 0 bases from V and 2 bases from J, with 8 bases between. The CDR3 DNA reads TGTGCCAGCAGTTACTCCGTGACTACCTACAATGAGCAGTTCTTC. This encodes CASSYSVTTYNEQFF.

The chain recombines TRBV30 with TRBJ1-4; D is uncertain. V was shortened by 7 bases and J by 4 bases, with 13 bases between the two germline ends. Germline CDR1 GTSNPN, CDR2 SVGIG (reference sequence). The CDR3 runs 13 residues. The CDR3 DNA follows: TGTGCCTATGACACGGATAATAATGAAAAACTGTTTTTT. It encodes CAYDTDNNEKLFF.

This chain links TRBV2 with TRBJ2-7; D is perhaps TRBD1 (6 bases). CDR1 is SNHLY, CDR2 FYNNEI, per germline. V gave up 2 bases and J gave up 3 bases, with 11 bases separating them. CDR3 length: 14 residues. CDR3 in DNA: TGTGCCAGCAGTGAAATCGGACAGCGCTACGAGCAGTACTTC. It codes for CASSEIGQRYEQYF.

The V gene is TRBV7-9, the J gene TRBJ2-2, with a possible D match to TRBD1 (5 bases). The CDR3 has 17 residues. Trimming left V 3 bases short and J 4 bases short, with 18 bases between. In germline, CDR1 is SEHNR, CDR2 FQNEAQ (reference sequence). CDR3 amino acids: CASSFREPRSGTGELFF. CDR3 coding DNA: TGTGCCAGCAGCTTCAGGGAACCCCGTAGTGGCACCGGGGAGCTGTTTTTT.

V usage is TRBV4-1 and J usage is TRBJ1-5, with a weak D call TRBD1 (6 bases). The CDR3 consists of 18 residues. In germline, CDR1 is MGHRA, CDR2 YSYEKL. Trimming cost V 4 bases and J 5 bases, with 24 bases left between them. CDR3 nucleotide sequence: TGCGCCAGCAGCCGAATACAGGGAGGCGAGTGGAATGATCAGCCCCAGCATTTT. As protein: CASSRIQGGEWNDQPQHF.

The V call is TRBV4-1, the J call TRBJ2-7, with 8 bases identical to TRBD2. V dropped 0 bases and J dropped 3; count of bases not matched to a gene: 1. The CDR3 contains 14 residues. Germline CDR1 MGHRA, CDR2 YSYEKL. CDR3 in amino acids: CASSQEGTSYEQYF. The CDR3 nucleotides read TGCGCCAGCAGCCAAGAGGGGACTAGCTACGAGCAGTACTTC.

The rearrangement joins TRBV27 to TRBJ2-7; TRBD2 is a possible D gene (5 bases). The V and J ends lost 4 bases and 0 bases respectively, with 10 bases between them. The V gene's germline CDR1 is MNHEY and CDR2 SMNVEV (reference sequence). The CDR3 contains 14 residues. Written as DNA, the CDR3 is TGTGCCAGCAGTTCGGGGATGGTCTCCTACGAGCAGTACTTC. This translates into CASSSGMVSYEQYF.

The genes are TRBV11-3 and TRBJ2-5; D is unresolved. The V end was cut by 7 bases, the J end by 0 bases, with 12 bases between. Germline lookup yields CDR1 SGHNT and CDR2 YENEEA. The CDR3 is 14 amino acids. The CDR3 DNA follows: TGTGCCAGCACTAATCCGGGTAACCAAGAGACCCAGTACTTC. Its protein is CASTNPGNQETQYF.

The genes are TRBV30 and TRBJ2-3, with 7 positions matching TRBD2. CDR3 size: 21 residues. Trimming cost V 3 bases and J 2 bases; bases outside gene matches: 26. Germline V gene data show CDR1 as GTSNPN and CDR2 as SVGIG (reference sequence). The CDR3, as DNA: TGTGCCTGGAGCCGAGGAGGTGGCGGGAGATGGGCGCAGGGATACACAGATACGCAGTATTTT. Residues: CAWSRGGGGRWAQGYTDTQYF.

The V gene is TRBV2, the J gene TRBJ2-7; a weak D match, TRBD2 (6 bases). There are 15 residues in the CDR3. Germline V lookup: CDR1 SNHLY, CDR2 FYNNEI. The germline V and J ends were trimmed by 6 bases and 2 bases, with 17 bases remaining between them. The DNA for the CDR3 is TGTGCCAGCAGACCCGGTTCTAGCGTTACCTACGAGCAGTACTTC. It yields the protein CASRPGSSVTYEQYF.

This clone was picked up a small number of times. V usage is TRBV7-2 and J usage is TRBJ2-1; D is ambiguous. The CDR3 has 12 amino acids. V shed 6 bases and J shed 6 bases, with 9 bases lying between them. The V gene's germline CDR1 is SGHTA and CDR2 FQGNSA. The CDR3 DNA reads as TGTGCCAGCAGGGCCGAGGTCAATGAGCAGTTCTTC. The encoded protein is CASRAEVNEQFF.

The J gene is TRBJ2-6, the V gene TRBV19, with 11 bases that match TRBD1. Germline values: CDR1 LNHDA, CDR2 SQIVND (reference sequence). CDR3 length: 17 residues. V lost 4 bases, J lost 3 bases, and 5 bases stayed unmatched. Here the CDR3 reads CASSNGQGAYGANVLTF. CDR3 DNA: TGTGCCAGTAGTAACGGACAGGGGGCATATGGGGCCAACGTCCTGACTTTC.

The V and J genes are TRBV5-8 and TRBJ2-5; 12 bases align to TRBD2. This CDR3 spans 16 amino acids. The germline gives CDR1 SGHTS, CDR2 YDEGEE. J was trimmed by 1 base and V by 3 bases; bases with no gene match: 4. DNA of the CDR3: TGTGCCAGCAGCTCAGGGGGACTAGCGGGCCAAGAGACCCAGTACTTC. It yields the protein CASSSGGLAGQETQYF.

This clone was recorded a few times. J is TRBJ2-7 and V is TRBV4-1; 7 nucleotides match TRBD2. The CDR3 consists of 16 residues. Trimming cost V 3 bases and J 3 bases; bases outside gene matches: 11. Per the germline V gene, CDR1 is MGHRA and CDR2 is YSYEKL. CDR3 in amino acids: CASSQDTTSRHYEQYF. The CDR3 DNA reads TGCGCCAGCAGCCAGGATACGACTAGCAGACACTACGAGCAGTACTTC.

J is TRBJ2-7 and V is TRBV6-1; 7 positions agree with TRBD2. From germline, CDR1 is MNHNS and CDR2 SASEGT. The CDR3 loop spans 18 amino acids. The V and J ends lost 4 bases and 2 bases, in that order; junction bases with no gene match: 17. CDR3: CASSGGGRSFKGTYEQYF. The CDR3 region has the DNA TGTGCCAGCAGTGGCGGGGGACGGAGCTTCAAAGGCACCTACGAGCAGTACTTC.

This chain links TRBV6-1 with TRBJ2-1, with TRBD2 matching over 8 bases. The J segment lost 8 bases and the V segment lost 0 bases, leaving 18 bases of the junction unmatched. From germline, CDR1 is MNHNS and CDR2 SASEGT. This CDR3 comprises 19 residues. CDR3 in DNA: TGTGCCAGCAGTGAAGCGCTTAGGGTTAGCGGGACCATATTCGATGAGCAGTTCTTC. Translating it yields CASSEALRVSGTIFDEQFF.